This T cell receptor (beta chain) was sequenced in a study of OX40 agonist ivuxolimab in advanced cancers. TCRdb's copy holds only in-frame clones and misses some; the assay was immunoSEQ multiplex PCR. This table has under 15,000 clones, roughly 87% appearing once. Trimming removed 7 bases from V and 8 bases from J, with 29 bases in between. Germline V CDR1 and CDR2: LGHNA, YSLEER. The CDR3 runs to 18 residues. The chain carries TRBV4-3 and TRBJ1-4, with D perhaps TRBD1 (5 bases). Sequenced here: CD4+ or CD8+ T cells sorted from blood, sampled in a trial of the OX40 agonist ivuxolimab. The receptor was derived from an adult with an advanced solid tumor such as melanoma, head and neck, liver or kidney cancer. The CDR3 nucleotides are TGCGCCAGCAACAGGCGCAAACCGATGGACCTAGGGAGAGAAAAACTGTTTTTT. Translation gives CASNRRKPMDLGREKLFF.